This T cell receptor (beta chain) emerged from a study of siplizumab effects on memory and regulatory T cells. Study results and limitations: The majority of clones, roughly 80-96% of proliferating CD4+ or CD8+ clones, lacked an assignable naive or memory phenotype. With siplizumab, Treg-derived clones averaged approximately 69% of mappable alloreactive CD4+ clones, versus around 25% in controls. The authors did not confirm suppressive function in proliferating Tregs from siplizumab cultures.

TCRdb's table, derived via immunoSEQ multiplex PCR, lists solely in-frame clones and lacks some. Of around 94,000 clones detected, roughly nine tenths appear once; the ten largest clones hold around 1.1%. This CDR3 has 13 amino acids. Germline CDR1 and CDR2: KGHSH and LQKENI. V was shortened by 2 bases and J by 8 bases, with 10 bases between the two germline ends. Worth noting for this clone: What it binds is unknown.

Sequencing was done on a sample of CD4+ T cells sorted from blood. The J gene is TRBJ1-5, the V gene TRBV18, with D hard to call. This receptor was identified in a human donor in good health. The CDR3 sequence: CASSPSRAEPQHF. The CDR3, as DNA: TGTGCCAGCTCACCATCCCGGGCTGAGCCCCAGCATTTT.